These 23 T cell receptor beta chains originate from one sample sequenced in a study of T cells in Graves' hyperthyroidism and ophthalmopathy. Amplification targeted TCR beta CDR3 regions from RNA transcripts. Using the HTBI primer set, a first-round RT-PCR was run on the TCR CDR3. TCRdb reprocessed the multiplex PCR reads via MiXCR and lists one record per CDR3 protein. The sample has 450,000 to 700,000 distinct CDR3 sequences, 46% seen once. Sequenced input: peripheral blood or thyroid tissue (not recorded which). The receptors here all came from a woman between 18 and 29 years old with Graves' hyperthyroidism.

With regard to this clonotype: A much larger clone lies one base from this, so it may be a read error. The CDR3 does not end in the conserved phenylalanine or tryptophan, so this is likely a read error. The chain links TRBV7-2 to TRBJ1-5; TRBD1 matches 9 bases. With 3 bases clipped from V and 1 base from J, the junction kept 7 bases outside the gene matches. The CDR3 is made up of 17 amino acids. CDR1 is SGHTA, CDR2 FQGNSA, per germline. CDR3 protein: CASSLSQGAPSNQPQHL. CDR3 bases: TGTGCCAGCAGCTTGTCACAGGGGGCGCCGAGCAATCAGCCCCAGCATCTT.

This clonotype was found many times. The chain couples TRBV7-9 to TRBJ2-2; D not certain. CDR1 SEHNR and CDR2 FQNEAQ come from the germline V gene (reference sequence). The V end lost 4 bases, the J end lost 7 bases, and 13 bases lay between the germline ends. CDR3 size: 14 residues. As DNA, the CDR3 is TGTGCCAGCAGCTCCATGGGATTGGGCGGGGAGCTGTTTTTT. This translates into CASSSMGLGGELFF.

This clonotype occurred many times. The J gene is TRBJ2-5, the V gene TRBV24-1, with 11 bases lining up with TRBD2. The V segment lost 4 bases and the J segment 5 bases; nucleotides outside the gene matches: 14. The CDR3 runs 18 residues. CDR1 KGHDR and CDR2 SFDVKD come from the germline V gene. This chain's CDR3 is CATSDVRDSGRAGETQYF. In DNA, the CDR3 is TGTGCCACCAGTGACGTCCGTGATAGCGGGAGGGCCGGGGAGACCCAGTACTTC.

V is TRBV29-1 and J is TRBJ2-5; a weak D match, TRBD2 (6 bases). Germline CDR1 SQVTM, CDR2 ANQGSEA. The CDR3 contains 13 residues. The ends were cut back, 5 bases at V and 5 bases at J, with 15 bases in the middle. The CDR3 sequence is CSVLGQGGETQYF. CDR3 sequence (DNA): TGCAGCGTTCTAGGGCAGGGAGGCGAGACCCAGTACTTC.

Details on this clonotype: This may be a read error: a much more frequent sequence differs by one nucleotide. The chain couples TRBV6-5 to TRBJ1-2; no definite D call. The CDR3 is made up of 15 amino acids. Germline CDR1 is MNHEY and CDR2 is SVGAGI. CDR3 region: CASSLQGRTRYGYAF. CDR3 nucleotide sequence: TGTGCCAGCAGTTTACAAGGAAGGACGCGTTACGGCTACGCCTTC.

J is TRBJ2-7 and V is TRBV30; the D gene could be TRBD1 or TRBD2 (5 bases each). V dropped 4 bases and J dropped 2 bases, with 9 bases sitting between them. The CDR3 is 12 residues long. Germline V gives CDR1 GTSNPN, CDR2 SVGIG (reference sequence). DNA for the CDR3: TGTGCCTGGAATCGGGACCCCTACGAGCAGTACTTC. Protein: CAWNRDPYEQYF.

The CDR3 reads CSARASGVRYFSNQPQHF. The CDR3 DNA reads TGCAGTGCTAGAGCCTCGGGAGTGAGATACTTTAGCAATCAGCCCCAGCATTTT. V and J are TRBV20-1 and TRBJ1-5; D unresolved. V was clipped by 1 base and J by 0 bases, with 19 bases between them. The CDR3 is made up of 18 amino acids. Germline lookup yields CDR1 DFQATT and CDR2 SNEGSKA (reference sequence).

This chain joins TRBV2 and TRBJ1-1, with D unclear. Deletions cut 9 bases from V and 1 base from J, with 6 bases between. This CDR3 has 11 amino acids. Per germline, CDR1 SNHLY and CDR2 FYNNEI. CDR3 nucleotide sequence: TGTGCCAGTCTGAAGAACACTGAAGCTTTCTTT. This translates into CASLKNTEAFF.

This clonotype showed up many times. The chain combines TRBV20-1 with TRBJ2-7, with D unclear. From germline, CDR1 is DFQATT and CDR2 SNEGSKA (reference sequence). Deletions cut 0 bases from V and 5 bases from J, with 8 bases between. This CDR3 contains 12 residues. CDR3 sequence reads: CSARDLGHEQYF. The CDR3 nucleotides read TGCAGTGCTAGAGACCTCGGACACGAGCAGTACTTC.

The chain has TRBV2 and TRBJ1-1; maybe TRBD1 (6 bases). The CDR3 is 13 residues long. V was trimmed by 4 bases and J by 6 bases, leaving 12 bases between them. Germline lookup yields CDR1 SNHLY and CDR2 FYNNEI. The CDR3 coding sequence is TGTGCCAGCAGTGGAGCTGGGGGCGCTGAAGCTTTCTTT. Its protein product is CASSGAGGAEAFF. Drawing the rest from reference TRBV2 and TRBJ1-1, the complete variable domain is EPEVTQTPSHQVTQMGQEVILRCVPISNHLYFYWYRQILGQKVEFLVSFYNNEISEKSEIFDDQFSVERPDGSNFTLKIRSTKLEDSAMYFCASSGAGGAEAFFGQGTRLTVV.

There are many counts of this clonotype. Compared with germline, one end of the junction differs, possibly owing to a read error. The chain employs TRBV7-7 and TRBJ2-5; TRBD2 matches at 7 bases. Looked up from germline, CDR1 is SSHAT and CDR2 is FNYEAQ (reference sequence). The CDR3 length is 16 residues. CDR3 sequence reads: CASSLGGSSGQETQYF. The CDR3 DNA follows: TGTGCTAGCAGCTTAGGAGGGTCTAGCGGCCAAGAGACCCAGTACTTC.

This clonotype showed up just a few times. The V call is TRBV20-1, the J call TRBJ2-3, with TRBD2 identical over 8 bases. Germline CDR1 reads DFQATT; CDR2 reads SNEGSKA (reference sequence). The CDR3 has 16 residues. The trim removed 4 bases at V and 0 bases at J, leaving 9 bases unmatched. The CDR3 nucleotides read TGCAGTGCTACAAGTAATAGCGGGACTAGCACAGATACGCAGTATTTT. Protein: CSATSNSGTSTDTQYF.

This clonotype was detected ten times or more. The genes are TRBV5-1 and TRBJ2-7; 7 bases are a match to TRBD1. The CDR3 length is 15 residues. After removal of 4 bases from V and 6 bases from J, the junction contained 13 bases not matched to a gene. The germline V gene encodes CDR1 SGHRS and CDR2 YFSETQ. CDR3 sequence: CASSEQGTGGAEQYF. In DNA form, the CDR3 reads TGCGCCAGCAGCGAACAGGGGACCGGTGGGGCCGAGCAGTACTTC.

This clonotype was recorded at least ten times. V gene TRBV2 combines with J gene TRBJ2-2; perhaps D is TRBD1 or TRBD2 (5 bases each). Germline V CDR1 and CDR2: SNHLY, FYNNEI. V lost 0 bases and J 5 bases, leaving 13 bases between the germline ends. The CDR3 totals 16 residues. The CDR3 reads CASSEAGFEGTGELFF. In DNA form, the CDR3 reads TGTGCCAGCAGTGAAGCGGGTTTCGAGGGGACCGGGGAGCTGTTTTTT.

Details on this clonotype: One end of the junction fails to match germline, which may point to a read error. The J gene is TRBJ1-2, the V gene TRBV12-3 or TRBV12-4; no clear D. The CDR3 covers 13 residues. CDR3 in DNA: TGTGCCAGCAGCTTAGCCCCTCCTAGCGGGGACACCTTC. It specifies CASSLAPPSGDTF.

The chain recombines TRBV5-1 with TRBJ1-1; 7 positions agree with TRBD1. The CDR3 runs to 14 residues. Germline lookup yields CDR1 SGHRS and CDR2 YFSETQ. V lost 4 bases and J lost 6; bases outside the gene matches: 9. The CDR3, as DNA: TGCGCCAGCAGCCAAACAGGGGAAGGGCCTGAAGCTTTCTTT. It specifies CASSQTGEGPEAFF.

This clonotype has more than one count but fewer than ten. V gene TRBV7-2 combines with J gene TRBJ2-3; TRBD2 matches at 13 bases. Unmatched junction bases numbered 12, after V lost 5 bases and J lost 10 bases. CDR3 size: 16 residues. The germline V gene has CDR1 SGHTA and CDR2 FQGNSA. The CDR3 region has the DNA TGTGCCAGCAGCACAGGGACTAGCGGGATTCGAGAAGCGCAGTATTTT. This gives the protein CASSTGTSGIREAQYF.

This clonotype was observed a few times. CDR3: CSASPGQAYNEQYF. The CDR3 coding sequence is TGCAGTGCTAGTCCGGGACAGGCCTACAATGAGCAGTACTTC. The chain joins TRBV20-1 to TRBJ2-7, with 8 bases that match TRBD1. J was trimmed by 7 bases and V by 3 bases; bases with no gene match: 11. This CDR3 contains 14 residues. The germline V gene encodes CDR1 DFQATT and CDR2 SNEGSKA (reference sequence).

Remarks on this clonotype: A much larger clone differs by one base, so this may be a read error. This sequence joins TRBV20-1 and TRBJ1-1, with D tentatively TRBD1 (5 bases). CDR3 length equals 14 residues. Germline V gene sequence: CDR1 DFQATT, CDR2 SNEGSKA (reference sequence). V was pared by 1 base and J by 0 bases, with 9 bases between. This chain's CDR3 is CSARVPGLNTEAFF. The CDR3 DNA follows: TGCAGTGCTAGAGTCCCGGGGCTGAACACTGAAGCTTTCTTT.

The chain has TRBV25-1 and TRBJ1-6, with D perhaps matching TRBD1 (6 bases). CDR3 length equals 15 residues. Germline V gives CDR1 MGHDK, CDR2 SYGVNS. With 10 bases removed from V and 9 bases from J, the gap between germline ends came to 22 bases. CDR3 loop: CANTTGSARGSPLHF. CDR3 sequence (DNA): TGTGCCAACACCACAGGGAGTGCCCGGGGTTCACCCCTCCACTTT. The full variable domain, in which reference TRBV25-1 and TRBJ1-6 provide the parts outside the CDR3, is EADIYQTPRYLVIGTGKKITLECSQTMGHDKMYWYQQDPGMELHLIHYSYGVNSTEKGDLSSESTVSRIRTEHFPLTLESARPSHTSQYLCANTTGSARGSPLHFGNGTRLTVT.

V and J are TRBV2 and TRBJ1-1; D gene uncertain. Germline values: CDR1 SNHLY, CDR2 FYNNEI. The CDR3 length is 14 residues. V was cut by 6 bases and J by 0 bases, with 11 bases left in between. The CDR3 bases are TGTGCCAGCAGCTACGTAGGCATGAACACTGAAGCTTTCTTT. It specifies CASSYVGMNTEAFF.

This clonotype was detected many times. V gene TRBV20-1 combines with J gene TRBJ2-5; no firm D call. The CDR3 loop spans 12 amino acids. The germline V gene encodes CDR1 DFQATT and CDR2 SNEGSKA (reference sequence). V dropped 2 bases and J dropped 5 bases, with 9 bases sitting between them. Here the CDR3 DNA reads TGCAGTGCTAGAACCCCAGCGGAGACCCAGTACTTC. This encodes CSARTPAETQYF.

The sample holds many counts of this clonotype. V usage is TRBV12-3 or TRBV12-4 and J usage is TRBJ1-3, with unresolved D. The CDR3 has 12 residues. V was shortened by 7 bases and J by 2 bases, with 6 bases between the two germline ends. CDR3 in DNA: TGTGCCAGCACCAAGGCTGGAAACACCATATATTTT. Its translation is CASTKAGNTIYF.